This T cell receptor (beta chain) stems from a study of Tregs in tolerant kidney transplant recipients. Unstimulated Tregs (CD4+CD25+CD127-) and CD4+CD25- non-Tregs were sorted from PBMCs. This CDR3 comprises 14 residues. Looked up from germline, CDR1 is MNHEY and CDR2 is SVGAGI. The V and J ends lost 7 bases and 2 bases respectively, with 14 bases between them. Study conclusions and caveats: Tregs expanded with activated donor B cells seemed most donor-specific. Biological reproducibility was not directly addressed, but technical replication error appeared minimal. The small number of patients limits these findings pending further validation.

Produced via immunoSEQ multiplex PCR; TCRdb's table is partial and in-frame only. Altogether hundreds of thousands of clones are present, about four fifths being singletons, with the ten largest covering less than 0.75%. This clone was seen a single time. Its antigen is not known. The genes are TRBV6-5 and TRBJ2-5, with D possibly TRBD1 on 6 matching bases. Sequencing was performed on CD4+ T cells from blood. The TCR was taken from a human donor in good health. The CDR3 is CASTAGAQQETQYF. CDR3 DNA: TGTGCCAGCACCGCAGGGGCACAACAAGAGACCCAGTACTTC.